These 25 T cell receptor beta chains came from one sample sequenced in a study of shared clonotypes between healthy human individuals. Generated by immunoSEQ multiplex PCR, the TCRdb table keeps only in-frame clones and is missing some. The sample has roughly 2.5 million clones, approximately 90% seen once. Sequences were obtained from naive CD4+ T cells sorted from blood. Subset: CD45RA+ positively selected. The receptors derive from a young man in good health.

About this clone: The identical CDR3 is also encoded by other nucleotide sequences in the sample. This chain uses TRBV10-3 with TRBJ1-5, with D unclear. CDR3 length equals 12 residues. CDR1 and CDR2 (germline): ENHRY, SYGVKD. The V gene lost 2 bases and the J gene lost 4 bases, with 3 bases spanning the gap. CDR3 in amino acids: CAISEPNQPQHF. As DNA, the CDR3 is TGTGCCATCAGTGAGCCAAATCAGCCCCAGCATTTT.

As regards this clone: The sample holds other DNA sequences that translate to the same CDR3. The genes are TRBV7-8 and TRBJ1-3; D is undetermined. This CDR3 has 14 residues. With 1 base removed from V and 2 bases from J, the gap between germline ends came to 6 bases. Germline V CDR1 and CDR2: SGHVS, FQNEAQ. CDR3 in amino acids: CASSLGTAGNTIYF. The CDR3 DNA reads as TGTGCCAGCAGCTTAGGGACGGCTGGAAACACCATATATTTT.

In this sample, this clone turned up a few times. The chain combines TRBV19 with TRBJ1-5; D not certain. Germline V gene sequence: CDR1 LNHDA, CDR2 SQIVND (reference sequence). CDR3 size: 15 residues. V lost 0 bases to trimming and J lost 3 bases, with 9 bases between them. The CDR3 is CASSIDGQNNQPQHF. The CDR3 nucleotides read TGTGCCAGTAGTATAGATGGGCAGAACAATCAGCCCCAGCATTTT.

About this clone itself: The same CDR3 also results from other DNA sequences found in this sample. This chain uses TRBV20-1 with TRBJ2-5; D not resolved. Germline CDR1 is DFQATT and CDR2 is SNEGSKA (reference sequence). Trimming shortened V by 4 bases and J by 4 bases, and 4 bases separated the two germline ends. This CDR3 spans 10 amino acids. The CDR3 nucleotides are TGCAGTGCTAAAAGAGAGACCCAGTACTTC. Its translation is CSAKRETQYF.

This chain uses TRBV9 with TRBJ2-3, with TRBD2 matching over 8 bases. V shed 0 bases and J 3 bases; nucleotides not matched to a gene: 6. The CDR3 length is 16 residues. Germline CDR1 SGDLS, CDR2 YYNGEE. CDR3 sequence (DNA): TGTGCCAGCAGCGTAGCCGGGGGGGCCGGAACAGATACGCAGTATTTT. Its protein product is CASSVAGGAGTDTQYF.

The chain couples TRBV7-9 to TRBJ2-2, with TRBD1 identical over 8 bases. Germline V gene data show CDR1 as SEHNR and CDR2 as FQNEAQ (reference sequence). There are 15 residues in the CDR3. The junction had 6 bases not matched to a gene; V was cut back by 3 bases and J by 6 bases. The CDR3 DNA is TGTGCCAGCAGCTTTGGACAGGGATCGGCCGGGGAGCTGTTTTTT. Encoded protein: CASSFGQGSAGELFF.

This chain connects TRBV10-3 to TRBJ2-7; D possibly corresponds to TRBD2 (6 bases). CDR3 length: 14 amino acids. V was cut by 2 bases and J by 7 bases, with 15 bases left in between. Germline values: CDR1 ENHRY, CDR2 SYGVKD. CDR3 amino acids: CAISEMGGSGEQYF. Written as DNA, the CDR3 is TGTGCCATCAGTGAGATGGGAGGATCAGGGGAGCAGTACTTC.

The rearrangement links TRBV28 to TRBJ1-5; perhaps TRBD1 as D (5 bases). Trimming left V 3 bases short and J 7 bases short, with 10 bases between. CDR1 is MDHEN and CDR2 is SYDVKM in the germline V gene. The CDR3 runs 13 residues. CDR3 sequence reads: CASSFGQGQPQHF. CDR3 bases: TGTGCCAGCAGTTTCGGGCAGGGACAGCCCCAGCATTTT. Using reference TRBV28 and TRBJ1-5 for the parts outside the CDR3, the full variable domain is DVKVTQSSRYLVKRTGEKVFLECVQDMDHENMFWYRQDPGLGLRLIYFSYDVKMKEKGDIPEGYSVSREKKERFSLILESASTNQTSMYLCASSFGQGQPQHFGDGTRLSIL.

The gene calls are TRBV4-1 and TRBJ2-3; D is unresolved. The CDR3 spans 16 residues. V lost 0 bases to trimming and J lost 3 bases, with 13 bases between them. The germline V gene encodes CDR1 MGHRA and CDR2 YSYEKL. The CDR3 DNA reads as TGCGCCAGCAGCCAAGAGTTCCAGATTCCTACAGATACGCAGTATTTT. The encoded protein is CASSQEFQIPTDTQYF.

V is TRBV7-2 and J is TRBJ1-3; no clear D. The V gene lost 0 bases and the J gene lost 0 bases, with 9 bases spanning the gap. Germline V CDR1 and CDR2: SGHTA, FQGNSA. The CDR3 spans 16 residues. As DNA, the CDR3 is TGTGCCAGCAGCTTAGCTGGCGGCTTCTCTGGAAACACCATATATTTT. It yields the protein CASSLAGGFSGNTIYF.

In DNA, the CDR3 is TGTGCCAGCAGCAGACCTAGCGGGAACACCGGGGAGCTGTTTTTT. Protein product: CASSRPSGNTGELFF. V usage is TRBV5-4 and J usage is TRBJ2-2, with 7 nucleotides matching TRBD2. With V trimmed by 4 bases and J by 1 base, 4 bases remained unmatched. There are 15 residues in the CDR3. Germline lookup yields CDR1 SGHNT and CDR2 YYREEE (reference sequence).

The rearrangement links TRBV7-3 to TRBJ1-3; D is perhaps TRBD1 (5 bases). The CDR3 length is 13 residues. V lost 4 bases and J 4 bases, leaving 8 bases between the germline ends. CDR1 is SGHTA and CDR2 is FQGTGA in the germline V gene. The CDR3 coding sequence is TGTGCCAGCAGCTCCGCAGGGGGAAACACCATATATTTT. Protein product: CASSSAGGNTIYF.

The chain employs TRBV19 and TRBJ2-5, with a possible D match to TRBD1 (5 bases). The V gene lost 9 bases and the J gene lost 4 bases, with 15 bases spanning the gap. In germline, CDR1 is LNHDA, CDR2 SQIVND (reference sequence). CDR3 length: 13 amino acids. The CDR3 sequence is CASSLWGAETQYF. The CDR3 DNA follows: TGTGCCAGCTCCCTTTGGGGCGCAGAGACCCAGTACTTC.

The chain links TRBV11-2 to TRBJ1-2; 7 bases align to TRBD1. The CDR3 has 16 residues. CDR1 is SGHAT, CDR2 FQNNGV, per germline. The junction had 9 bases not matched to a gene; V was cut back by 1 base and J by 4 bases. As DNA, the CDR3 is TGTGCCAGCAGCTTAGGAGGAAATGCAGGGGGCTATGGCTACACCTTC. As protein: CASSLGGNAGGYGYTF.

This clone was recorded once. CDR3 coding DNA: TGTGCCAGCAGTGAATCCCTAGTTAGCACAGATACGCAGTATTTT. It yields the protein CASSESLVSTDTQYF. The chain couples TRBV25-1 to TRBJ2-3; D remains unclear. Germline V gene sequence: CDR1 MGHDK, CDR2 SYGVNS. The CDR3 length is 15 residues. V dropped 1 base and J dropped 0 bases, with 8 bases sitting between them.

The rearrangement joins TRBV7-2 to TRBJ1-6, with D tentatively TRBD1 (5 bases). The V and J ends lost 5 bases and 2 bases respectively, with 19 bases between them. In germline, CDR1 is SGHTA, CDR2 FQGNSA. The CDR3 consists of 18 residues. The CDR3 sequence is CASSPGLGQGTYNSPLHF. CDR3 sequence (DNA): TGTGCCAGCAGCCCGGGGCTGGGCCAGGGCACCTATAATTCACCCCTCCACTTT.

This chain links TRBV5-4 with TRBJ1-5, with D perhaps matching TRBD1 (5 bases). Germline CDR1 SGHNT, CDR2 YYREEE (reference sequence). The V end lost 0 bases, the J end lost 5 bases, and 12 bases lay between the germline ends. This CDR3 is built from 15 residues. As DNA, the CDR3 is TGTGCCAGCAGCTTGGGGGGCCGCTTTGATCAGCCCCAGCATTTT. Amino acid sequence: CASSLGGRFDQPQHF. The full variable domain, in which reference TRBV5-4 and TRBJ1-5 provide the parts outside the CDR3, is ETGVTQSPTHLIKTRGQQVTLRCSSQSGHNTVSWYQQALGQGPQFIFQYYREEENGRGNFPPRFSGLQFPNYSSELNVNALELDDSALYLCASSLGGRFDQPQHFGDGTRLSIL.

The rearrangement joins TRBV6-1 to TRBJ1-4, with a tentative D call TRBD1 (5 bases). The V gene's germline CDR1 is MNHNS and CDR2 SASEGT. Trimming cost V 5 bases and J 5 bases, with 12 bases left between them. CDR3 length: 14 residues. DNA of the CDR3: TGTGCCAGCAGTACAGGTTTCGGCAATGAAAAACTGTTTTTT. Its protein is CASSTGFGNEKLFF.

The CDR3 sequence: CASSPGHPLGNEQFF. For the CDR3, the DNA is TGTGCCAGCAGCCCTGGACATCCCCTGGGCAATGAGCAGTTCTTC. The chain carries TRBV7-9 and TRBJ2-1, with a weak D call TRBD1 (5 bases). This CDR3 region has 15 residues. CDR1 is SEHNR, CDR2 FQNEAQ, per germline (reference sequence). The V and J ends lost 5 bases and 6 bases respectively, with 17 bases between them.

A single count supports this clone. This rearrangement joins TRBV6-6 to TRBJ2-7, with 9 positions matching TRBD1. Germline CDR1 reads MNHNY; CDR2 reads SVGAGI (reference sequence). The CDR3 extends over 14 amino acids. The J segment lost 6 bases and the V segment lost 6 bases, leaving 9 bases of the junction unmatched. CDR3 sequence: CASRGDRARGEQYF. In DNA form, the CDR3 reads TGTGCCAGCAGGGGGGACAGGGCAAGGGGCGAGCAGTACTTC.

This chain joins TRBV28 and TRBJ2-2; TRBD2 aligns across 10 bases. The CDR3 has 14 amino acids. The ends lost 2 bases at V and 8 bases at J; junction bases unmatched: 2. The germline V gene encodes CDR1 MDHEN and CDR2 SYDVKM. The CDR3 DNA sequence: TGTGCCAGCAGTTTACCTAGCGGGGGAGGGGAGCTGTTTTTT. Its protein is CASSLPSGGGELFF.

CDR3 protein: CASRRNRAQDTIYF. In DNA form, the CDR3 reads TGTGCCAGCAGACGTAACAGGGCCCAAGACACCATATATTTT. The gene calls are TRBV11-2 and TRBJ1-3; D may be TRBD1 (6 bases). CDR1 SGHAT and CDR2 FQNNGV come from the germline V gene. This CDR3 comprises 14 residues. Trimming stripped 6 bases from V and 8 bases from J, with 17 bases between.

V is TRBV2 and J is TRBJ1-1, with D possibly TRBD1 on 5 matching bases. This CDR3 spans 14 amino acids. Germline lookup yields CDR1 SNHLY and CDR2 FYNNEI. V gave up 3 bases and J gave up 5 bases, with 13 bases separating them. The CDR3 sequence is CASSDGALKTEAFF. CDR3 nucleotides: TGTGCCAGCAGTGACGGGGCCCTAAAGACTGAAGCTTTCTTT.

This chain connects TRBV4-1 to TRBJ1-2, with 8 bases aligning to TRBD1. This CDR3 is 15 amino acids long. Trimming at V came to 2 bases and at J to 4 bases, leaving 6 bases not matched to a gene. The germline CDR1 and CDR2 sequences are MGHRA and YSYEKL. Here the CDR3 DNA reads TGCGCCAGCAGCCAAAGTGGGGACAGGTCCTATGGCTACACCTTC. Translated: CASSQSGDRSYGYTF.

This chain links TRBV7-2 with TRBJ2-7, with D possibly called TRBD1 or TRBD2 (5 bases each). The CDR3 contains 16 residues. CDR1 and CDR2 (germline): SGHTA, FQGNSA. V was pared by 5 bases and J by 2 bases, with 19 bases between. CDR3 DNA: TGTGCCAGCAGCCTCTTTAGGGGAGCCTATACCTACGAGCAGTACTTC. It yields the protein CASSLFRGAYTYEQYF.